The 15 T cell receptor beta chains below come from one sample, sequenced in a study of PD-L1 blockade in urothelial cancer. Time point specified: pretreatment peripheral blood. The table came from immunoSEQ multiplex PCR; TCRdb's copy has only in-frame clones and leaves some out. The data contain 70,000 or so clones, about 90% of them seen just once; the ten biggest clones take up 4.5% to 5%. The input for sequencing was PBMCs, taken around atezolizumab (anti-PD-L1) treatment. These receptors all stem from a man between 65 and 85 years old with urothelial cancer.

The rearrangement joins TRBV5-6 to TRBJ2-5, with 9 bases aligning to TRBD1. V shed 1 base, J shed 4 bases, and the junction held 5 bases outside the gene matches. This CDR3 is built from 15 residues. Per germline, CDR1 SGHDT and CDR2 YYEEEE. The CDR3 region is CASSLPPGQGETQYF. The CDR3, as DNA: TGTGCCAGCAGCTTGCCGCCGGGACAGGGAGAGACCCAGTACTTC.

The J gene is TRBJ2-7, the V gene TRBV10-3; 11 bases map to TRBD2. The germline V gene has CDR1 ENHRY and CDR2 SYGVKD. V was pared by 6 bases and J by 5 bases, with 3 bases of the junction left unmatched. The CDR3 is 13 residues long. The CDR3 sequence: CAIRLAGEDEQYF. CDR3 bases: TGTGCCATCAGACTAGCGGGAGAGGACGAGCAGTACTTC.

This sequence joins TRBV7-2 and TRBJ2-3; tentatively, D is TRBD2 (6 bases). The CDR3 runs 16 residues. CDR1 and CDR2 (germline): SGHTA, FQGNSA. The ends were cut back, 8 bases at V and 2 bases at J, with 20 bases in the middle. The chain's CDR3 is CASSRRGTGATDTQYF. CDR3 bases: TGTGCCAGCTCGCGCCGGGGGACTGGGGCCACAGATACGCAGTATTTT.

This chain connects TRBV5-4 to TRBJ1-3; 8 bases are shared with TRBD1. The V segment lost 3 bases and the J segment 7 bases; nucleotides outside the gene matches: 3. This CDR3 comprises 13 residues. The germline V gene encodes CDR1 SGHNT and CDR2 YYREEE (reference sequence). CDR3 amino acids: CASSSWDRNTIYF. DNA for the CDR3: TGTGCCAGCAGCTCATGGGACAGGAACACCATATATTTT.

The V gene is TRBV7-2, the J gene TRBJ1-2, with a possible D match to TRBD1 (6 bases). The CDR3 loop spans 13 amino acids. The germline gives CDR1 SGHTA, CDR2 FQGNSA. Trimming removed 11 bases at V and 4 bases at J, with 17 bases between. The CDR3 region has the DNA TGTGCCGGAGCTATCGGACAGACCTATGGCTACACCTTC. Amino acids: CAGAIGQTYGYTF.

The rearrangement uses TRBV19 and TRBJ2-1, with D perhaps matching TRBD2 (5 bases). In germline, CDR1 is LNHDA, CDR2 SQIVND (reference sequence). Trimming shortened V by 9 bases and J by 0 bases, and 12 bases separated the two germline ends. This CDR3 region has 14 residues. Here the CDR3 reads CASNIGSSYNEQFF. The CDR3 DNA reads as TGTGCCAGCAACATAGGGAGCTCCTACAATGAGCAGTTCTTC. Using reference TRBV19 and TRBJ2-1 for the parts outside the CDR3, the full variable domain is DGGITQSPKYLFRKEGQNVTLSCEQNLNHDAMYWYRQDPGQGLRLIYYSQIVNDFQKGDIAEGYSVSREKKESFPLTVTSAQKNPTAFYLCASNIGSSYNEQFFGPGTRLTVL.

This sequence joins TRBV10-1 and TRBJ2-1; 10 bases are shared with TRBD2. The CDR3 has 11 amino acids. Looked up from germline, CDR1 is WNHNN and CDR2 is SYGVQD (reference sequence). V lost 3 bases, J lost 15 bases, and 2 bases stayed unmatched. The CDR3 DNA sequence: TGCGCCAGCAGTGATGGACTAGCGGTGTTCTTC. This translates into CASSDGLAVFF.

This clone was recorded only once. V usage is TRBV9 and J usage is TRBJ2-3; possibly TRBD2 for D (6 bases). Per germline, CDR1 SGDLS and CDR2 YYNGEE. The CDR3 consists of 15 residues. With 0 bases removed from V and 1 base from J, the gap between germline ends came to 9 bases. For the CDR3, the DNA is TGTGCCAGCAGCGTAGCTCCTAGCGGCACAGATACGCAGTATTTT. Its protein product is CASSVAPSGTDTQYF.

This rearrangement joins TRBV5-1 to TRBJ1-2, with D perhaps TRBD1 (6 bases). Germline-derived CDR1 and CDR2 are SGHRS and YFSETQ. The CDR3 is 13 amino acids. Trimming shortened V by 6 bases and J by 7 bases, and 16 bases separated the two germline ends. The CDR3 loop is CASNAGGGSGYTF. CDR3 coding DNA: TGCGCCAGCAACGCTGGGGGGGGCAGTGGCTACACCTTC.

V gene TRBV5-4 combines with J gene TRBJ2-1; D not resolved. The CDR3 runs 16 residues. Germline V gene sequence: CDR1 SGHNT, CDR2 YYREEE (reference sequence). The V gene lost 3 bases and the J gene lost 3 bases, with 16 bases spanning the gap. CDR3 loop: CASSYSHSPNYNEQFF. DNA of the CDR3: TGTGCCAGCAGCTACTCCCACAGCCCTAACTACAATGAGCAGTTCTTC.

J is TRBJ1-1 and V is TRBV7-8; tentative D call: TRBD1 (6 bases). The CDR3 runs to 12 residues. Germline lookup yields CDR1 SGHVS and CDR2 FQNEAQ. V shed 3 bases and J shed 6 bases, with 8 bases lying between them. CDR3 DNA sequence: TGTGCCAGCAGCTTGGGGGGGCCTGAAGCTTTCTTT. As protein: CASSLGGPEAFF.

This clone appeared once. The chain links TRBV18 to TRBJ2-2, with TRBD1 identical over 8 bases. The ends lost 6 bases at V and 0 bases at J; junction bases unmatched: 3. The CDR3 consists of 15 residues. Germline values: CDR1 KGHSH, CDR2 LQKENI. The CDR3 spells CASSLGQANTGELFF. The DNA for the CDR3 is TGTGCCAGCTCTCTGGGACAGGCGAACACCGGGGAGCTGTTTTTT.

Concerning this clone itself: Mismatch with germline at one junction end may stem from a read error. CDR3 in DNA: TGTGCCAGCGGTTTGGGACAGGGGGCCCTGGATACGCAGTATTTT. Translated, it gives CASGLGQGALDTQYF. The chain carries TRBV27 and TRBJ2-3, with TRBD1 matching over 12 bases. The CDR3 sequence is 15 residues long. Germline V gene data show CDR1 as MNHEY and CDR2 as SMNVEV (reference sequence).

The gene calls are TRBV5-1 and TRBJ2-2; maybe TRBD2 (5 bases). V was clipped by 5 bases and J by 5 bases, with 13 bases between them. There are 14 residues in the CDR3. CDR1 is SGHRS, CDR2 YFSETQ, per germline. The CDR3 DNA is TGCGCCAGCAGTACTCTCCCGGGGACCGGGGAGCTGTTTTTT. Translating gives CASSTLPGTGELFF.

The rearrangement uses TRBV6-5 and TRBJ1-4; D uncertain. Germline V CDR1 and CDR2: MNHEY, SVGAGI. The V gene lost 4 bases and the J gene lost 11 bases, with 11 bases spanning the gap. CDR3 size: 12 residues. The DNA for the CDR3 is TGTGCCAGCAGTTCCAAGGGAGAGAAACTGTTTTTT. Its protein product is CASSSKGEKLFF.